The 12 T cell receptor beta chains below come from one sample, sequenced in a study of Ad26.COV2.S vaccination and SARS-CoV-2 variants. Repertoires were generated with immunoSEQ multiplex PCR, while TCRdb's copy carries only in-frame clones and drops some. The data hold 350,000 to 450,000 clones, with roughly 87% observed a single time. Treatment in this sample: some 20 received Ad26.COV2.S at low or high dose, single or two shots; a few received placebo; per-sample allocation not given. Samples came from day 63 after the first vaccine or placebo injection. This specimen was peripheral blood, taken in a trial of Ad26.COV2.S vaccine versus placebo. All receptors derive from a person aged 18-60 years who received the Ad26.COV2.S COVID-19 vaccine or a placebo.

This CDR3 is CSVEPYTEAFF. The CDR3 region has the DNA TGCAGCGTTGAACCCTACACTGAAGCTTTCTTT. The V gene is TRBV29-1, the J gene TRBJ1-1; no definite D call. This CDR3 is 11 amino acids long. Germline CDR1 SQVTM, CDR2 ANQGSEA. V lost 2 bases to trimming and J lost 3 bases, with 4 bases between them.

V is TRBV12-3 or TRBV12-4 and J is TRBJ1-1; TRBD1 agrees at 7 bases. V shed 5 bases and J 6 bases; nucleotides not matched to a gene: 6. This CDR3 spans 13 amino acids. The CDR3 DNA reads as TGTGCCAGCAGTCTCACAGGGGTCGCTGAAGCTTTCTTT. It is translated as CASSLTGVAEAFF.

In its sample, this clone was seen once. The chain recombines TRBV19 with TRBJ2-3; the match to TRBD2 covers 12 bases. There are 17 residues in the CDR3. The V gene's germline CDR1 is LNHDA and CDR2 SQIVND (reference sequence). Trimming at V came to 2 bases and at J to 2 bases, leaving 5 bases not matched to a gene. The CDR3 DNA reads TGTGCCAGTAGTATATCCGGGACTAGCGGGTACACAGATACGCAGTATTTT. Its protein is CASSISGTSGYTDTQYF.

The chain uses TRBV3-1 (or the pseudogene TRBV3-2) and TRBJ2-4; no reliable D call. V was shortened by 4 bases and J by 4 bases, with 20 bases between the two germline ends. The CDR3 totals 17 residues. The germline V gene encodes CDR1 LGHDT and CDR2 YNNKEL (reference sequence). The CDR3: CASSPINWVLVKNIQYF. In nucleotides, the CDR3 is TGTGCCAGCAGCCCAATAAATTGGGTTCTAGTTAAAAACATTCAGTACTTC.

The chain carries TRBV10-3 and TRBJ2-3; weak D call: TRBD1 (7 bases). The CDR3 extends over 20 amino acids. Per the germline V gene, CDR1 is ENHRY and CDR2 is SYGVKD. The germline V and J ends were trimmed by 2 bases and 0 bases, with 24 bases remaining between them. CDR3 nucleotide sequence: TGTGCCATCAGTGAGGGCAAGACAGGGAGGTGGAGTGGTAGCACAGATACGCAGTATTTT. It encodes CAISEGKTGRWSGSTDTQYF.

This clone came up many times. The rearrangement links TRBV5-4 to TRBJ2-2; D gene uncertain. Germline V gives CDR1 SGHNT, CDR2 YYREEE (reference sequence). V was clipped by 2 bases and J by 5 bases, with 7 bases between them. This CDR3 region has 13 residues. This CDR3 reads CASSFLGTGELFF. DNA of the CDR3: TGTGCCAGCAGCTTTTTGGGGACCGGGGAGCTGTTTTTT.

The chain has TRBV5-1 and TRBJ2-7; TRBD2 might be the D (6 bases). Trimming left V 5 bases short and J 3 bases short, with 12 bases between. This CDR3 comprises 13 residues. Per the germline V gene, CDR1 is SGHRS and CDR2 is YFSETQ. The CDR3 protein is CASRGSGLYEQYF. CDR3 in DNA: TGCGCCAGCAGGGGTTCGGGACTCTACGAGCAGTACTTC.

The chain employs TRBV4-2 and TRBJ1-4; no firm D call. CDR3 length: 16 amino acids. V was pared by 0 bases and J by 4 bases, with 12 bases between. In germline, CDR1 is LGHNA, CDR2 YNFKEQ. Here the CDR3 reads CASSQDVGRLNEKLFF. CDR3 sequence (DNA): TGTGCCAGCAGCCAAGATGTTGGGAGGCTTAATGAAAAACTGTTTTTT.

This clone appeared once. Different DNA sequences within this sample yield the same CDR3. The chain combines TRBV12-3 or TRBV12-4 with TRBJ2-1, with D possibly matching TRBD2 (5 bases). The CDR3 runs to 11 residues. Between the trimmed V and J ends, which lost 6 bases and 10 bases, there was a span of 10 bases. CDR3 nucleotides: TGTGCCAGCAGCCCGCGGGCCGAGCAGTTCTTC. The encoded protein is CASSPRAEQFF.

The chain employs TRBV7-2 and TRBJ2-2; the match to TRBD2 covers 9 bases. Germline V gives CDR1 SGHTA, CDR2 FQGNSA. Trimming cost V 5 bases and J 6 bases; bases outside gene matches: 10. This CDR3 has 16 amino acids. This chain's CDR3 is CASSQIAGGPAGELFF. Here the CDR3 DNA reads TGTGCCAGCAGCCAAATCGCGGGGGGGCCGGCCGGGGAGCTGTTTTTT.

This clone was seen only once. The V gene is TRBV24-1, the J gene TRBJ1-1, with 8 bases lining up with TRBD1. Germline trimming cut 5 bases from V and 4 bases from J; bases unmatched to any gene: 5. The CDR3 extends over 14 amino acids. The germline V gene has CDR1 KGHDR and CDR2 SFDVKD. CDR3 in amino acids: CATSGTGFGTEAFF. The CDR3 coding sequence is TGTGCCACCAGTGGGACAGGGTTTGGCACTGAAGCTTTCTTT.

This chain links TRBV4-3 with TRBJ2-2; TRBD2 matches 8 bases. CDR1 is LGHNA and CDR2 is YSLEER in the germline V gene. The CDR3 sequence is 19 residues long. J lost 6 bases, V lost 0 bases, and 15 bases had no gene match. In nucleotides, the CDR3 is TGCGCCAGCAGCCAAGAGACCGGGACTAGACCCCGCCGCGCCGGGGAGCTGTTTTTT. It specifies CASSQETGTRPRRAGELFF.